The source of this T cell receptor beta chain is a study of CD8+CD57+ T cells in acquired aplastic anemia. General study results and limits: Almost 30 CD8+ CDR3 sequences occurred in both the patients and the controls.

Patients chosen for sequencing had CD8+CD57+ cells that had expanded, as shown by flow cytometry. As to this clonotype: Antigen: not known.

Genomic DNA provided the template from which TCR beta VDJ and CDR3 profiles were obtained. TCRdb fed the reads into MiXCR, producing one record per CDR3 protein. Altogether about 180,000 distinct CDR3 sequences are present, less than 60% being singletons, with the ten largest covering around 1.8%. V gave up 0 bases and J gave up 4 bases; unmatched junction bases: 6. Germline CDR1 reads MNHNS; CDR2 reads SASEGT. This CDR3 is built from 16 residues. Sequencing was done on a sample of sorted CD4+, CD8+, or CD8+CD57+ T cells (not recorded which) from PBMCs. This chain links TRBV6-1 with TRBJ2-1; 7 bases map to TRBD2. The sequence derives from a human donor with aplastic anemia. For the CDR3, the DNA is TGTGCCAGCAGTGAAGCGCGACGGGGGGTGTACAATGAGCAGTTCTTC. Amino acids: CASSEARRGVYNEQFF.